What follows describes a single T cell receptor beta chain. The CDR3 covers 14 residues. CDR1 is SGHVS and CDR2 is FQNEAQ in the germline V gene. V lost 0 bases and J lost 3, with 6 bases in between. This specimen belongs to a study of blood T cell repertoires in COVID-19. The overall study: From the United States, Italy and Spain came samples of acute and convalescent COVID-19. T cells, B-cell-depleted T cells, or PBMCs provided the cDNA or gDNA that served as material.

Authors' analysis steps: The assay estimated nucleated cells by amplifying reference gene primers. The data were produced by immunoSEQ multiplex PCR, yet TCRdb's version contains in-frame clones alone and is incomplete. That table supplies the V and J calls and clone size; D and trimming were determined from the DNA. The sample gives 150,000 to 200,000 clones, 70% to 90% of which show up once; less than 3% is in the top ten. The material sequenced was peripheral blood. This sequence originates from a man aged 40-49 years with active or convalescent COVID-19. This chain joins TRBV7-8 and TRBJ1-5; tentatively, D is TRBD1 (6 bases). The CDR3 protein is CASSLAGANQPQHF. The CDR3 DNA is TGTGCCAGCAGCTTAGCGGGGGCCAATCAGCCCCAGCATTTT.